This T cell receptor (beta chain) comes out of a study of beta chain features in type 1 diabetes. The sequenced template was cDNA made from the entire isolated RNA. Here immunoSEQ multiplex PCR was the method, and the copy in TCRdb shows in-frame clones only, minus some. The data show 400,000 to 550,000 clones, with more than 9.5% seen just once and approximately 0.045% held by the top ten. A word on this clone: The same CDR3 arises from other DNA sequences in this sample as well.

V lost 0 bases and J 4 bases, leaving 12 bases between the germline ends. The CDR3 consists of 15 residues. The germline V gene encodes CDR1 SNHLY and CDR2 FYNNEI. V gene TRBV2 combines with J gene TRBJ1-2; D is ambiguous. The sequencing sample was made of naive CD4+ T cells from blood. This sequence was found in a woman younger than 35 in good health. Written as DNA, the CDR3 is TGTGCCAGCAGTGAAGCGGCCCCGGGTGGCTATGGCTACACCTTC. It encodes CASSEAAPGGYGYTF.